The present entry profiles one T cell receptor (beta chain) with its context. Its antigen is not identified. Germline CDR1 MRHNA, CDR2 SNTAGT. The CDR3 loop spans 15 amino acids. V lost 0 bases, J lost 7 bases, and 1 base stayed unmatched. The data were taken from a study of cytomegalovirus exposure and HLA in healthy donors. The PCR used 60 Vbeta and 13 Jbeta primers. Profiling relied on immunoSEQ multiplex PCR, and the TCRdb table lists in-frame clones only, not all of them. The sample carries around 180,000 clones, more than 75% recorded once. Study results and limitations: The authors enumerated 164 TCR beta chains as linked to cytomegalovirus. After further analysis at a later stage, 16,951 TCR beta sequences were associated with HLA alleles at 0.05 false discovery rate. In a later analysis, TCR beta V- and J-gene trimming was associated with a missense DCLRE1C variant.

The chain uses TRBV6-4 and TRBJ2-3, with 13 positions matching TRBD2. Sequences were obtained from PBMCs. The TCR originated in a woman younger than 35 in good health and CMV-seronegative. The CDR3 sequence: CASSDSGLAGYTQYF. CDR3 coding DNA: TGTGCCAGCAGTGACTCGGGACTAGCGGGATATACGCAGTATTTT.